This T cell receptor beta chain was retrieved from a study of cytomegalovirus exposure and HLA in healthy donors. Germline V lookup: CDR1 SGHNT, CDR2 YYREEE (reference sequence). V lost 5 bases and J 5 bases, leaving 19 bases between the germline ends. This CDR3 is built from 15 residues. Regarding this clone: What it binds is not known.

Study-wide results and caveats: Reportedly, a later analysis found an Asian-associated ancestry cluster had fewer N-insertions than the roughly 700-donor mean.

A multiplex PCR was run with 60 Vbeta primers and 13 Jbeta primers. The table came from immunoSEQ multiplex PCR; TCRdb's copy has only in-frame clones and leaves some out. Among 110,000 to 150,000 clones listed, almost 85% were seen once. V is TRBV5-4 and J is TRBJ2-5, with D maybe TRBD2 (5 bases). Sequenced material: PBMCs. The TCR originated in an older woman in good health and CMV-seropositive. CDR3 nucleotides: TGTGCCAGCAGAAGCGGAGGTGGGGTCGGGGAGACCCAGTACTTC. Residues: CASRSGGGVGETQYF.